These 2 T cell receptor beta chains were sequenced from one sample in a study of blood T cell repertoires in COVID-19. The table came from immunoSEQ multiplex PCR; TCRdb's copy has only in-frame clones and leaves some out. The sample records about 240,000 clones, about 86% being singletons. The sequencing input was peripheral blood. Every receptor here comes from a woman of 80 years or more with acute or convalescent COVID-19.

The chain employs TRBV5-1 and TRBJ2-7; D is perhaps TRBD1 (6 bases). The V gene lost 4 bases and the J gene lost 4 bases, with 12 bases spanning the gap. Germline V gives CDR1 SGHRS, CDR2 YFSETQ. This CDR3 has 13 amino acids. The CDR3 region has the DNA TGCGCCAGCAGCATTGACAGGTTTTACGAGCAGTACTTC. Translated, it gives CASSIDRFYEQYF. The entire variable domain, with the rest obtained from reference TRBV5-1 and TRBJ2-7, is as follows: KAGVTQTPRYLIKTRGQQVTLSCSPISGHRSVSWYQQTPGQGLQFLFEYFSETQRNKGNFPGRFSGRQFSNSRSEMNVSTLELGDSALYLCASSIDRFYEQYFGPGTRLTVT.

J is TRBJ2-1 and V is TRBV7-3, with D maybe TRBD2 (7 bases). CDR1 and CDR2 (germline): SGHTA, FQGTGA. V dropped 1 base and J dropped 7 bases, with 17 bases sitting between them. This CDR3 region has 16 residues. CDR3 sequence: CASSLNPGGAGNEQFF. The CDR3 DNA reads as TGTGCCAGCAGCTTAAATCCGGGGGGCGCAGGTAATGAGCAGTTCTTC. Combining the CDR3 with reference TRBV7-3 and TRBJ2-1 gives the whole variable domain GAGVSQTPSNKVTEKGKYVELRCDPISGHTALYWYRQSLGQGPEFLIYFQGTGAADDSGLPNDRFFAVRPEGSVSTLKIQRTERGDSAVYLCASSLNPGGAGNEQFFGPGTRLTVL.